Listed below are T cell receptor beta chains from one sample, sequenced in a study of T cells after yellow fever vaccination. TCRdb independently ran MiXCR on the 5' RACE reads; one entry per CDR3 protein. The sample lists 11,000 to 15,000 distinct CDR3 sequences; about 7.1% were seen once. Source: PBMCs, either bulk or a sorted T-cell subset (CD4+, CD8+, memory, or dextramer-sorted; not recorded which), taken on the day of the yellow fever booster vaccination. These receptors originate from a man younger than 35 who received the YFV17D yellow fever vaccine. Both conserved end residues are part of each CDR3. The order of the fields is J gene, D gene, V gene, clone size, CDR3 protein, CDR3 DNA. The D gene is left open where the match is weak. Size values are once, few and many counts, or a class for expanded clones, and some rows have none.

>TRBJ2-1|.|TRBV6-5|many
CASSYFRGNEQFF
TGTGCCAGCAGTTACTTCCGAGGGAATGAGCAGTTCTTC
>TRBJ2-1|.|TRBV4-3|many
CASSQGANQAYNEQFF
TGCGCCAGCAGCCAGGGGGCAAATCAAGCCTACAATGAGCAGTTCTTC
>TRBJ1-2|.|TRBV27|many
CASSLKGDYGYTF
TGTGCCAGCAGTTTAAAGGGGGACTATGGCTACACCTTC
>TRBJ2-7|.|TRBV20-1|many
CSASSPVSYEQYF
TGCAGTGCTAGTTCCCCGGTGTCCTACGAGCAGTACTTC
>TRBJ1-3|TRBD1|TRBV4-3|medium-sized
CASSLDISGQGGNTIYF
TGCGCCAGCAGCCTGGATATAAGCGGACAGGGTGGAAACACCATATATTTT
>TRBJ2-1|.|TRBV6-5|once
CASSLSGRNEQFF
TGTGCAAGCAGTTTAAGCGGTAGAAATGAGCAGTTCTTC
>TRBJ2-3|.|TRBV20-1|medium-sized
CSARSAVTSTDTQYF
TGCAGTGCTAGGTCCGCGGTGACTAGCACAGATACGCAGTATTTT
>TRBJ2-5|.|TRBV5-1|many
CASSSLPQETQYF
TGCGCCAGCAGCTCGTTGCCTCAAGAGACCCAGTACTTC
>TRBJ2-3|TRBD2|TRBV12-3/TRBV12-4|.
CASSLGLAGGGGDTQYF
TGTGCCAGCAGTTTAGGTCTAGCGGGGGGCGGTGGAGATACGCAGTATTTT
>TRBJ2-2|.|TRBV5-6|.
CASSLQGELFF
TGTGCCAGCAGCTTGCAAGGGGAGCTGTTTTTT
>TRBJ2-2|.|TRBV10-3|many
CAISGLGNTGELFF
TGTGCCATCAGTGGCTTGGGGAACACCGGGGAGCTGTTTTTT
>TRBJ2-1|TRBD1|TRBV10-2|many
CASRDRGSYNEQFF
TGCGCCAGCAGGGACAGGGGGTCCTACAATGAGCAGTTCTTC
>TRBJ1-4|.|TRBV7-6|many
CASSLVAGGFDEKLFF
TGTGCCAGCAGCTTAGTAGCCGGGGGGTTTGATGAAAAACTGTTTTTT
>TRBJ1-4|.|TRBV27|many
CASRRWGEKLFF
TGTGCCAGCAGGCGTTGGGGGGAAAAACTGTTTTTT
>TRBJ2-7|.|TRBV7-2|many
CASSTTYEQYF
TGTGCCAGCAGCACCACCTACGAGCAGTACTTC
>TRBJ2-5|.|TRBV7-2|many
CASSSAWRSYQETQYF
TGTGCCAGCAGCTCAGCGTGGAGGTCGTACCAAGAGACCCAGTACTTC
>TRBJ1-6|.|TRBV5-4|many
CASSLDGGRRPLHF
TGTGCCAGCAGCTTGGACGGGGGGCGGCGACCCCTCCACTTT
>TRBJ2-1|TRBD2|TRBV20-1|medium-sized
CSARGYRLAGDAEQFF
TGCAGTGCTCGAGGTTACCGACTAGCGGGGGACGCTGAGCAGTTCTTC
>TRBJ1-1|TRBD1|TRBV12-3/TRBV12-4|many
CASSFLEGATEAFF
TGTGCCAGCAGTTTTCTGGAGGGGGCTACTGAAGCTTTCTTT
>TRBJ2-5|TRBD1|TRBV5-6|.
CASSVSGTELGETQYF
TGTGCCAGCAGCGTTTCCGGGACAGAGTTGGGGGAGACCCAGTACTTC
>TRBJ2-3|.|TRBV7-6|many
CASSLAWASGTDTQYF
TGTGCCAGCAGCTTAGCGTGGGCTAGCGGCACAGATACGCAGTATTTT
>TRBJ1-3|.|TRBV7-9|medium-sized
CASTPDYSGNTIYF
TGTGCCAGCACCCCCGACTACTCTGGAAACACCATATATTTT